The clone carrying this T cell receptor beta chain was seen at least ten times. The antigen is undetermined. The data stem from a study of metastatic and nonmetastatic thyroid tumors. Using MiXCR, TCRdb reanalyzed the PCR reads. The sample shows 10,000 to 15,000 clones, 27% of them seen only once. Overall study results and limits: In both blood and tumor samples, TCR beta diversity was reported significantly higher for malignant than benign nodules.

Among the patients, none had received any treatment before thyroid surgery. This TCR was recovered from a female donor with papillary thyroid cancer or a benign thyroid nodule (not recorded which). Some clones in this sample may be carry-over from other donors' samples. The sequencing input was tumor tissue.

The CDR3 region has the DNA TGTGCCAGCAGCTTGGAGCAGGGGACTGGAAACACCATATATTTT. As protein: CASSLEQGTGNTIYF. The chain recombines TRBV5-5 with TRBJ1-3; TRBD1 might be the D (6 bases). CDR3 length equals 15 residues. Germline assignment: CDR1 SGHKS and CDR2 YYEKEE (reference sequence). The V end was cut by 0 bases, the J end by 2 bases, with 9 bases between.